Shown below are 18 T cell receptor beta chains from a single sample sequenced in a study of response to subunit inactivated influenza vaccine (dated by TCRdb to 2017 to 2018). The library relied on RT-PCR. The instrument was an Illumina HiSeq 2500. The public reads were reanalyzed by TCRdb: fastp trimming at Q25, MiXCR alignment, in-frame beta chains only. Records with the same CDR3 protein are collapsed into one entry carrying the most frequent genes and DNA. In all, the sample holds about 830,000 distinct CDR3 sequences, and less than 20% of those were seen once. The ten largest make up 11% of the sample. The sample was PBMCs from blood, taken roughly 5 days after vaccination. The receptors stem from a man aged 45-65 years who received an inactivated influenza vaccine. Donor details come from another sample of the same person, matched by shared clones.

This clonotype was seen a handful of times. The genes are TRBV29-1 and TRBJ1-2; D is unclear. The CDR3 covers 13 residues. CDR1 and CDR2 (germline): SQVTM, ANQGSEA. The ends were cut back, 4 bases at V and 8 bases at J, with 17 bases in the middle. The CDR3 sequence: CSVGLGGLTGYTF. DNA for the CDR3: TGCAGCGTTGGGCTTGGCGGTTTAACGGGCTACACCTTC.

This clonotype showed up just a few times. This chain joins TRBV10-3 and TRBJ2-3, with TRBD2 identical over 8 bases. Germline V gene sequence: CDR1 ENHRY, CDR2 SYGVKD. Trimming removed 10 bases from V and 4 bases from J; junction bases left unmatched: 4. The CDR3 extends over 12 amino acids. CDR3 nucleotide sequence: TGTGCCAACGGGGGGGCCCCAGATACGCAGTATTTT. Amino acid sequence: CANGGAPDTQYF.

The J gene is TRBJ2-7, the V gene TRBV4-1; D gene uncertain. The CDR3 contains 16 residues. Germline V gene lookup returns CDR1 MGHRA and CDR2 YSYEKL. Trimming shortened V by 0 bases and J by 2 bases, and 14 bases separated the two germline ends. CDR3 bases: TGCGCCAGCAGCCAAGATAGGCGGTCCTCACCCTACGAGCAGTACTTC. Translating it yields CASSQDRRSSPYEQYF.

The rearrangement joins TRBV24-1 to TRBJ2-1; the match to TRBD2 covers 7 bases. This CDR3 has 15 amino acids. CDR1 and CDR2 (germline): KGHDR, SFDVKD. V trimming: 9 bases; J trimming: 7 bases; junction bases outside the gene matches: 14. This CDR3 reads CATLPSGGLTNEQFF. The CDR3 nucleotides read TGTGCCACCCTCCCTAGCGGAGGATTGACGAATGAGCAGTTCTTC.

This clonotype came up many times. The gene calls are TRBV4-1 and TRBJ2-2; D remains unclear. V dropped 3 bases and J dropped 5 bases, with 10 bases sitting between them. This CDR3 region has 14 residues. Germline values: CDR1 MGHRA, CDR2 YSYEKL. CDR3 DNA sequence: TGCGCCAGCAGCCAGGCTGTTTGGACCGGGGAGCTGTTTTTT. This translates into CASSQAVWTGELFF.

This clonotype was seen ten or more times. The CDR3: CASSSGTGTGANVLTF. As DNA, the CDR3 is TGTGCCAGCAGTTCCGGGACAGGGACTGGGGCCAACGTCCTGACTTTC. This rearrangement joins TRBV12-3 or TRBV12-4 to TRBJ2-6, with 9 bases aligning to TRBD1. The CDR3 consists of 16 residues. Germline trimming cut 4 bases from V and 2 bases from J; bases unmatched to any gene: 3.

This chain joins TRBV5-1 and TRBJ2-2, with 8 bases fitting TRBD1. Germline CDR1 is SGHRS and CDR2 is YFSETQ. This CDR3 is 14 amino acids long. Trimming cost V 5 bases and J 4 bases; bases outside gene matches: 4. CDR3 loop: CASSRQGFTGELFF. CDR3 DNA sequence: TGCGCCAGCAGTAGACAGGGGTTCACCGGGGAGCTGTTTTTT.

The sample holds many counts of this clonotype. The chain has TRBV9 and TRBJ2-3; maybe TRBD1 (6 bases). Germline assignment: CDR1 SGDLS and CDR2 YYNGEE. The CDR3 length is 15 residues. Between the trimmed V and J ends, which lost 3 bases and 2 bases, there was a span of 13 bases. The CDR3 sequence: CASSGHRDNTDTQYF. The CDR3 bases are TGTGCCAGCAGCGGACACAGGGACAACACAGATACGCAGTATTTT.

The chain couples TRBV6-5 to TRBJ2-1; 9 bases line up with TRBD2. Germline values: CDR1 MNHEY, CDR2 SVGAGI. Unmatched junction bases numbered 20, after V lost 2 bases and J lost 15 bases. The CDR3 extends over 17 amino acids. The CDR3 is CASSYLSPGLAGGPSFF. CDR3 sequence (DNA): TGTGCCAGCAGTTACCTATCACCGGGACTAGCTGGGGGGCCATCGTTCTTC.

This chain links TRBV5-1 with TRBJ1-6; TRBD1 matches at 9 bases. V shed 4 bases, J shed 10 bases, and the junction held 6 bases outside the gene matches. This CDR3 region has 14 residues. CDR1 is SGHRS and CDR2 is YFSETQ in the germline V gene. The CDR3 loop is CASSLGQGESPLHF. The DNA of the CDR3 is TGCGCCAGCAGCCTGGGACAGGGTGAATCACCCCTCCACTTT. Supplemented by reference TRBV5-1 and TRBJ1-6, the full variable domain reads KAGVTQTPRYLIKTRGQQVTLSCSPISGHRSVSWYQQTPGQGLQFLFEYFSETQRNKGNFPGRFSGRQFSNSRSEMNVSTLELGDSALYLCASSLGQGESPLHFGNGTRLTVT.

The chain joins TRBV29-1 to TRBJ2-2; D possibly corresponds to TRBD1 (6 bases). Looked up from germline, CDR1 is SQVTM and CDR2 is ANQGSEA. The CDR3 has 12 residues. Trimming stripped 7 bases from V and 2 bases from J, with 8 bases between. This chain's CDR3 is CSGGQNTGELFF. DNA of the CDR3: TGCAGCGGGGGACAAAACACCGGGGAGCTGTTTTTT.

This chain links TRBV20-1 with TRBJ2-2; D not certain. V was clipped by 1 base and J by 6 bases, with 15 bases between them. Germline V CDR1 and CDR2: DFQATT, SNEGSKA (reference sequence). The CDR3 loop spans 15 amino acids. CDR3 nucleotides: TGCAGTGCTAGAGCGGGCGCCGGCTCCCCCGGGGAGCTGTTTTTT. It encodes CSARAGAGSPGELFF.

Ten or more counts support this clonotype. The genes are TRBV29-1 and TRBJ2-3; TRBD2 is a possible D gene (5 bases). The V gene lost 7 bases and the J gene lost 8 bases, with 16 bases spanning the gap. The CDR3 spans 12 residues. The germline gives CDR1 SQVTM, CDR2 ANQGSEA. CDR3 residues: CSEGAGAATQYF. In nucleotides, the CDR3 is TGCAGCGAGGGAGCCGGCGCGGCTACGCAGTATTTT.

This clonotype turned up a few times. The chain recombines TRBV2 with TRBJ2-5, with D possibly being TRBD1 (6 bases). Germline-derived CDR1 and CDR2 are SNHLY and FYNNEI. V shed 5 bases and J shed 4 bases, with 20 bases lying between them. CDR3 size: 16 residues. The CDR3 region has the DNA TGTGCCAGCAGTTCCCGCCGGGACACCCAGGGAGAGACCCAGTACTTC. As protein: CASSSRRDTQGETQYF. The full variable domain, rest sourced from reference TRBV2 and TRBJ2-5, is EPEVTQTPSHQVTQMGQEVILRCVPISNHLYFYWYRQILGQKVEFLVSFYNNEISEKSEIFDDQFSVERPDGSNFTLKIRSTKLEDSAMYFCASSSRRDTQGETQYFGPGTRLLVL.

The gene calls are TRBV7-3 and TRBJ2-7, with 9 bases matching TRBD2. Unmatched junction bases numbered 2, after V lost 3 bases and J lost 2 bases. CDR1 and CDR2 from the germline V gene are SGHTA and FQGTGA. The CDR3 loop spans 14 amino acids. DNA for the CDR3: TGTGCCAGCAGCTTGGGACTAGCTCCCTACGAGCAGTACTTC. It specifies CASSLGLAPYEQYF.

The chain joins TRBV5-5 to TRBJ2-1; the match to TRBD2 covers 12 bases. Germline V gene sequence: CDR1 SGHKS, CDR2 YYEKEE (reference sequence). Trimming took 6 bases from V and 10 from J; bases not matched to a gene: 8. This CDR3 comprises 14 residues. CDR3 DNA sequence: TGTGCCAGCACGCGACTAGCGGGAGTAGGGGAGCAGTTCTTC. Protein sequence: CASTRLAGVGEQFF.

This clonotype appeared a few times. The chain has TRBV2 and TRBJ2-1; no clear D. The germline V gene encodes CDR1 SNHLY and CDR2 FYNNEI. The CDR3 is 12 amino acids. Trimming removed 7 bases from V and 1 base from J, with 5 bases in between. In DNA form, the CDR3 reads TGTGCCAGCACACAGTCCTACAATGAGCAGTTCTTC. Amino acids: CASTQSYNEQFF.

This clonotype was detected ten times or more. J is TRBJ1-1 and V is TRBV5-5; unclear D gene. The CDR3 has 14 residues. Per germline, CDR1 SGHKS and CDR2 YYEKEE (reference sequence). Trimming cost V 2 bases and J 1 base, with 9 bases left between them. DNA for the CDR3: TGTGCCAGCAGCTTCGGCATGGCGAACACTGAAGCTTTCTTT. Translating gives CASSFGMANTEAFF.